The 13 T cell receptor beta chains below all came from one sample that was sequenced in a study of cytomegalovirus exposure and HLA in healthy donors. The PCR made use of 60 Vbeta and 13 Jbeta primers. The data were produced by immunoSEQ multiplex PCR, yet TCRdb's version contains in-frame clones alone and is incomplete. The sample lists about 190,000 clones, 70% to 75% seen once, with around 3.3% in the top ten. The sequenced material came from PBMCs. The source of these receptors is a woman in her twenties or thirties in good health and CMV-seropositive.

The gene calls are TRBV7-9 and TRBJ1-1; TRBD1 aligns across 8 bases. Germline V gives CDR1 SEHNR, CDR2 FQNEAQ (reference sequence). Trimming took 3 bases from V and 6 from J; bases not matched to a gene: 3. The CDR3 contains 13 residues. CDR3 in amino acids: CASSFSGGPEAFF. CDR3 coding DNA: TGTGCCAGCAGCTTCTCAGGGGGCCCTGAAGCTTTCTTT. The entire variable domain, with the rest obtained from reference TRBV7-9 and TRBJ1-1, is as follows: DTGVSQNPRHKITKRGQNVTFRCDPISEHNRLYWYRQTLGQGPEFLTYFQNEAQLEKSRLLSDRFSAERPKGSFSTLEIQRTEQGDSAMYLCASSFSGGPEAFFGQGTRLTVV.

The chain combines TRBV28 with TRBJ2-5, with 11 bases lining up with TRBD2. Germline CDR1 and CDR2: MDHEN and SYDVKM. With 3 bases clipped from V and 4 bases from J, the junction kept 1 base outside the gene matches. The CDR3 is made up of 14 amino acids. The CDR3 nucleotides read TGTGCCAGCAGTTTTAGCGGGAGGGGAGAGACCCAGTACTTC. Translating it yields CASSFSGRGETQYF.

The chain employs TRBV11-2 and TRBJ2-3, with D perhaps matching TRBD2 (5 bases). CDR3 size: 14 residues. Germline lookup yields CDR1 SGHAT and CDR2 FQNNGV. With 5 bases removed from V and 2 bases from J, the gap between germline ends came to 11 bases. This CDR3 reads CASSGLGFTDTQYF. CDR3 sequence (DNA): TGTGCCAGCAGCGGACTCGGTTTCACAGATACGCAGTATTTT.

The gene calls are TRBV4-1 and TRBJ2-7, with a weak D call TRBD2 (6 bases). Germline V gene data show CDR1 as MGHRA and CDR2 as YSYEKL. Trimming took off 2 bases at V and 1 base at J, with 9 bases between the two ends. The CDR3 consists of 14 residues. In DNA, the CDR3 is TGCGCCAGCAGCCAAATCGGGGGTTCCTACGAGCAGTACTTC. Its translation is CASSQIGGSYEQYF.

The chain uses TRBV18 and TRBJ2-3; 7 bases fit TRBD1. This CDR3 has 14 amino acids. Germline lookup yields CDR1 KGHSH and CDR2 LQKENI. Unmatched junction bases numbered 6, after V lost 4 bases and J lost 5 bases. The CDR3 nucleotides read TGTGCCAGCTCACTAACGGACAGGAGAGATACGCAGTATTTT. Translation gives CASSLTDRRDTQYF.

On this clone itself: The junction does not match germline at one end; this may be a read error. The chain carries TRBV7-7 and TRBJ2-3, with 9 positions matching TRBD2. There are 16 residues in the CDR3. Germline V gene lookup returns CDR1 SSHAT and CDR2 FNYEAQ (reference sequence). The DNA for the CDR3 is TGTGCTAGCAGCGCTAACTTAGCGGGAGCGGGAGATACGCAGTATTTT. Protein product: CASSANLAGAGDTQYF.

The table lists this clone with a few counts. This chain links TRBV5-1 with TRBJ1-1; no clear D gene. The germline gives CDR1 SGHRS, CDR2 YFSETQ. The V gene lost 4 bases and the J gene lost 1 base, with 14 bases spanning the gap. The CDR3 totals 15 residues. The CDR3 spells CASSTNDGRNTEAFF. The CDR3 DNA reads as TGCGCCAGCAGCACAAATGATGGGAGGAACACTGAAGCTTTCTTT. The full variable domain, in which reference TRBV5-1 and TRBJ1-1 provide the parts outside the CDR3, is KAGVTQTPRYLIKTRGQQVTLSCSPISGHRSVSWYQQTPGQGLQFLFEYFSETQRNKGNFPGRFSGRQFSNSRSEMNVSTLELGDSALYLCASSTNDGRNTEAFFGQGTRLTVV.

The J gene is TRBJ2-5, the V gene TRBV6-5; 8 nucleotides match TRBD1. This CDR3 contains 13 residues. CDR1 and CDR2 (germline): MNHEY, SVGAGI. With V trimmed by 5 bases and J by 6 bases, 5 bases remained unmatched. CDR3 sequence (DNA): TGTGCCAGCAGTCTACAGGGGGGCAAGACCCAGTACTTC. Translated, it gives CASSLQGGKTQYF.

The chain recombines TRBV7-2 with TRBJ2-3; perhaps TRBD2 as D (5 bases). Per the germline V gene, CDR1 is SGHTA and CDR2 is FQGNSA. The V end lost 1 base, the J end lost 6 bases, and 8 bases lay between the germline ends. The CDR3 runs 13 residues. The CDR3, as DNA: TGTGCCAGCAGCTTAGTTTTAGCGGATACGCAGTATTTT. Translation gives CASSLVLADTQYF.

The chain links TRBV7-9 to TRBJ2-5, with 13 bases identical to TRBD2. Germline assignment: CDR1 SEHNR and CDR2 FQNEAQ (reference sequence). The CDR3 covers 15 residues. Trimming at V came to 3 bases and at J to 5 bases, leaving 3 bases not matched to a gene. The DNA of the CDR3 is TGTGCCAGCAGCTTTGGGACTAGCGGGATCGAGACCCAGTACTTC. Translating gives CASSFGTSGIETQYF. Using reference TRBV7-9 and TRBJ2-5 for the parts outside the CDR3, the full variable domain is DTGVSQNPRHKITKRGQNVTFRCDPISEHNRLYWYRQTLGQGPEFLTYFQNEAQLEKSRLLSDRFSAERPKGSFSTLEIQRTEQGDSAMYLCASSFGTSGIETQYFGPGTRLLVL.

The chain is built from TRBV5-5 and TRBJ2-7, with a tentative D call TRBD2 (6 bases). The germline gives CDR1 SGHKS, CDR2 YYEKEE (reference sequence). This CDR3 is 13 amino acids long. Deletions cut 1 base from V and 5 bases from J, with 10 bases between. CDR3 in amino acids: CASSLSWGDEQYF. DNA of the CDR3: TGTGCCAGCAGCTTGAGTTGGGGGGACGAGCAGTACTTC.

This chain uses TRBV6-5 with TRBJ1-1; TRBD1 might be the D (5 bases). The CDR3 is made up of 13 amino acids. Germline lookup yields CDR1 MNHEY and CDR2 SVGAGI. Trimming left V 2 bases short and J 11 bases short, with 15 bases between. The CDR3: CASSYLGAGRAFF. The CDR3 nucleotides are TGTGCCAGCAGTTACCTTGGGGCTGGGAGGGCTTTCTTT.

The chain uses TRBV5-6 and TRBJ1-2; 8 bases line up with TRBD1. CDR3 size: 18 residues. Trimming cost V 4 bases and J 5 bases; bases outside gene matches: 19. Germline V CDR1 and CDR2: SGHDT, YYEEEE. CDR3 loop: CASSPTSSGQGVRYGYTF. The CDR3, as DNA: TGTGCCAGCAGCCCCACCTCCTCAGGACAGGGCGTGAGGTATGGCTACACCTTC.